The entry that follows covers one T cell receptor (beta chain) sequence. As yet, its antigen is unknown. The data stem from a study of CD4+ T cells in melanoma. Profiling relied on immunoSEQ multiplex PCR, and the TCRdb table lists in-frame clones only, not all of them. The profile shows around 7,100 clones, roughly 50% of them singletons. Overall study results and limits: CD8+ T cell, macrophage and B cell function reportedly correlated with neoantigen-specific CD4+ T cells.

From germline, CDR1 is SGHDN and CDR2 FVKESK. The V and J ends lost 4 bases and 0 bases respectively, with 9 bases between them. CDR3 length equals 14 residues. Material for sequencing was cells from a culture (not recorded whether cultured in vitro). The chain carries TRBV14 and TRBJ1-1, with no clear D. The receptor was derived from a human donor with melanoma. CDR3 amino acids: CASSLLGVNTEAFF. The CDR3 DNA follows: TGTGCCAGCAGCCTCCTTGGGGTGAACACTGAAGCTTTCTTT. Combining the CDR3 with reference TRBV14 and TRBJ1-1 gives the whole variable domain EAGVTQFPSHSVIEKGQTVTLRCDPISGHDNLYWYRRVMGKEIKFLLHFVKESKQDESGMPNNRFLAERTGGTYSTLKVQPAELEDSGVYFCASSLLGVNTEAFFGQGTRLTVV.